This entry describes one T cell receptor (beta chain). Its antigen is not known. For each CDR3 protein, TCRdb gives one entry from its re-call of the 5' RACE reads, without DNA. The listing records over 350,000 distinct CDR3 sequences. The CDR3 consists of 17 residues. Looked up from germline, CDR1 is GTSNPN and CDR2 is SVGIG (reference sequence). The sample originates from a study of T cells expressing NK-cell markers. Across the whole study: TCR beta repertoires came from sorted CD3+CD56+NKG2C+, CD3+CD56+NKG2C- and CD3+CD56-NKG2C+ T cells. Study results and limitations: The share of CD8+ T cells held by dominant NKG2C+ clonotypes was 1.0-7.0% in roughly 6 donors. There remained a lack of clarity about HCMV specificity of expanded NKG2C+ T cell clones.

The genes are TRBV30 and TRBJ2-6; TCRdb's assignment of TRBD1 cannot be checked, as there is no DNA. The material sequenced was blood T cells: a sorted CD56 or NKG2C T cell subset, CD4+ or CD8+ T cells, or bulk PBMC T cells (not recorded which). The receptor was isolated from a woman aged 50 to 60 in good health. CDR3 protein: CAWGRDREISGANVLTF.